This T cell receptor beta chain was recorded in a study of CD8 T cells in ankylosing spondylitis. Findings and limits, study-wide: Blood from ankylosing spondylitis patients appeared to carry a characteristic roughly 8-variant TCR beta motif. Earlier reports found some motif variants in synovial fluid and blood in reactive arthritis.

V shed 2 bases and J 3 bases; nucleotides not matched to a gene: 7. Germline loops: CDR1 SGDLS, CDR2 YYNGEE. The CDR3 spans 16 residues. Via MiXCR, TCRdb re-called the 5' RACE reads, giving one row per CDR3 protein. The repertoire has 40,000 or so distinct CDR3 sequences, 2.5% to 3.5% of them found once; the top ten carry under 3.5%. In this sample, this clonotype turned up many times. Antigen: not known. The TCR comes from a male donor with ankylosing spondylitis or in good health (not recorded which). The chain recombines TRBV9 with TRBJ2-1; the match to TRBD2 covers 8 bases. Sequenced sample: blood, either unsorted or a sorted T cell fraction (not recorded which). CDR3 in amino acids: CASSVAGLGIYNEQFF. The CDR3, as DNA: TGTGCCAGCAGCGTCGCGGGACTAGGGATCTACAATGAGCAGTTCTTC.